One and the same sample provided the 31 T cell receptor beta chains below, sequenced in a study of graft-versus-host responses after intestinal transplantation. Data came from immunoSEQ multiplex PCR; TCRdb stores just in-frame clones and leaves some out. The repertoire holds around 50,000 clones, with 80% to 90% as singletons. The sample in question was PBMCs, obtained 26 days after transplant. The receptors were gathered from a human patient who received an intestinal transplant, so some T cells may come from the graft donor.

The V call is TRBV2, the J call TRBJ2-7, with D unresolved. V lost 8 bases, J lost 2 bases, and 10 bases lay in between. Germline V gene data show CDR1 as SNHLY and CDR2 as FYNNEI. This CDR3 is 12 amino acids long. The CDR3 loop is CASGLGAYEQYF. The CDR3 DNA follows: TGTGCCAGCGGTTTAGGAGCCTACGAGCAGTACTTC.

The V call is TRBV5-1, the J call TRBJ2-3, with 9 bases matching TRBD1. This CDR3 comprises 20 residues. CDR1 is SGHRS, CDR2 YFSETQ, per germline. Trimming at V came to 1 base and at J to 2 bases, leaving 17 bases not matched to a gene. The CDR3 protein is CASSLFQRQKRDRVTDTQYF. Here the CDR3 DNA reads TGCGCCAGCAGCTTGTTCCAAAGGCAAAAGCGGGACAGGGTCACAGATACGCAGTATTTT. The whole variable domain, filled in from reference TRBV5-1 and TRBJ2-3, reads KAGVTQTPRYLIKTRGQQVTLSCSPISGHRSVSWYQQTPGQGLQFLFEYFSETQRNKGNFPGRFSGRQFSNSRSEMNVSTLELGDSALYLCASSLFQRQKRDRVTDTQYFGPGTRLTVL.

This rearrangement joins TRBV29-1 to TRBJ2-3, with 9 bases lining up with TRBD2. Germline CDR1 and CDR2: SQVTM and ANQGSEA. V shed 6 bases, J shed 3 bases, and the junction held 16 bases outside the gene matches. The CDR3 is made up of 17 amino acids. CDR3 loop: CSVVGTSYNLRTDTQYF. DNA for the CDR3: TGCAGCGTCGTAGGGACTAGCTACAACCTTAGGACAGATACGCAGTATTTT.

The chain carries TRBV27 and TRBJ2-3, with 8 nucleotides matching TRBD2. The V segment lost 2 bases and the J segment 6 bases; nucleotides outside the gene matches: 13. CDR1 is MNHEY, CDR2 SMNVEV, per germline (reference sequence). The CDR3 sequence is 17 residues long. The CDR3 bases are TGTGCCAGCAGTTTACTCATCGGGGGGGCACTTTTGGATACGCAGTATTTT. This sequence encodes CASSLLIGGALLDTQYF.

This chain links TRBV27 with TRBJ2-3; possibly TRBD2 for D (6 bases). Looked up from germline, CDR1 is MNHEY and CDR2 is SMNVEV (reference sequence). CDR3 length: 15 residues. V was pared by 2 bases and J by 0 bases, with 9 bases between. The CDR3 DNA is TGTGCCAGCAGTTTAACTAGCAGCAGCACAGATACGCAGTATTTT. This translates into CASSLTSSSTDTQYF.

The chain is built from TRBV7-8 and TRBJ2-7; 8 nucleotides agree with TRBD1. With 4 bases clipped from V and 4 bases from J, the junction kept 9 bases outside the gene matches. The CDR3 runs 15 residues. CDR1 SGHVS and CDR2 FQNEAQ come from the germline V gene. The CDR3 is CASSSTSGTGYEQYV. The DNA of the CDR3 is TGTGCCAGCAGCTCTACGTCCGGGACAGGATACGAGCAGTACGTC.

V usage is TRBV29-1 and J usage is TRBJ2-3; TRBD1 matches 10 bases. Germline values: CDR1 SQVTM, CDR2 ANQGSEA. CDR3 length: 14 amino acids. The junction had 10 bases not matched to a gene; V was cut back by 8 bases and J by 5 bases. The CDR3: CSFRTGGFEDTQYF. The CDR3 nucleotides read TGCAGCTTCCGGACAGGGGGGTTCGAAGATACGCAGTATTTT.

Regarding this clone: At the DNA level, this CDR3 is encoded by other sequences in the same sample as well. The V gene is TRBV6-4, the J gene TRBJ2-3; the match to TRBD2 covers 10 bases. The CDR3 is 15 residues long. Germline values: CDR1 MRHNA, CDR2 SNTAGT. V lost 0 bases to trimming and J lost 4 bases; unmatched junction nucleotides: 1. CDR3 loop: CASSDSSGGADTQYF. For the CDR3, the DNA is TGTGCCAGCAGTGACTCGAGCGGGGGGGCAGATACGCAGTATTTT.

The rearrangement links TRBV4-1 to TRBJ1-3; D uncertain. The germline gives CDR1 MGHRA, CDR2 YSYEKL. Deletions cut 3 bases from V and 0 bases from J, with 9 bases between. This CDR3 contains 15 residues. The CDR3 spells CASSQGDNSGNTIYF. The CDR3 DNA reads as TGCGCCAGCAGCCAGGGAGACAACTCTGGAAACACCATATATTTT.

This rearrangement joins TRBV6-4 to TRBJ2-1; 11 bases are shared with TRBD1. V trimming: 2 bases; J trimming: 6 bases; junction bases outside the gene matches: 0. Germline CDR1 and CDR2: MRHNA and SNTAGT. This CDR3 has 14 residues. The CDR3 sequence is CASSDGTGGNEQFF. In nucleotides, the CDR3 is TGTGCCAGCAGTGACGGGACAGGGGGCAATGAGCAGTTCTTC.

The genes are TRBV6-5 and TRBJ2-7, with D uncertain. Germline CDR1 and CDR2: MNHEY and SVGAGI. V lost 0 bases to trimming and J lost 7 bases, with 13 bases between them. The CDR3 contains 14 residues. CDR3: CASSYSSFLGEQYV. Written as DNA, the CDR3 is TGTGCCAGCAGTTACTCATCCTTCTTAGGAGAGCAGTACGTC.

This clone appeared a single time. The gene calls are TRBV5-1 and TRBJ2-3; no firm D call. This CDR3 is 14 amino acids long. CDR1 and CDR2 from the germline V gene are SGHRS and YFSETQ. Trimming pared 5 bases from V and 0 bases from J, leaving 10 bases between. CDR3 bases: TGCGCCAGCAGACAGTTTCCTAGCACAGATACGCAGTATTTT. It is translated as CASRQFPSTDTQYF.

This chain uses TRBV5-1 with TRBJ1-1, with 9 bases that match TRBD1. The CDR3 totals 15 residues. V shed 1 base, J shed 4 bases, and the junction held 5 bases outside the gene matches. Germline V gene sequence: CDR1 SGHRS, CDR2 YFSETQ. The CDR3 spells CASSLWGQGFTEAFF. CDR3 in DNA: TGCGCCAGCAGCTTGTGGGGACAGGGCTTCACTGAAGCTTTCTTT.

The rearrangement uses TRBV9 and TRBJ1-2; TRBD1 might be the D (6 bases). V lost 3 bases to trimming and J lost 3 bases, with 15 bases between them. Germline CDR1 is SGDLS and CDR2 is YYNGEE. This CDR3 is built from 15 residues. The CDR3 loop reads CASSEDGQLYYGYTF. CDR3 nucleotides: TGTGCCAGCAGCGAAGACGGACAGCTCTACTATGGCTACACCTTC.

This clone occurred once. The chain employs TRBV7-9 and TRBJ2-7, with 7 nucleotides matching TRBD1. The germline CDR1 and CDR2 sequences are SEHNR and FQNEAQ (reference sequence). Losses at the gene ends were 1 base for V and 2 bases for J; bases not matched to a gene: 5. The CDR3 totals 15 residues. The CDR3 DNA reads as TGTGCCAGCAGCTTAGGGGGGACAGCCACCTACGAGCAGTACTTC. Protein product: CASSLGGTATYEQYF.

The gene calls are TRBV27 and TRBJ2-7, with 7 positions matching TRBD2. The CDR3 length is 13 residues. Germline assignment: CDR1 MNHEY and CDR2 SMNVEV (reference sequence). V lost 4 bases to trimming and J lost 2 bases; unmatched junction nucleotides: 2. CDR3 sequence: CASSSSGPYEQYF. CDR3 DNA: TGTGCCAGCAGTTCTAGCGGCCCCTACGAGCAGTACTTC.

CDR3 DNA: TGTGCCAGCAGCGTCGGACAGGGCCCGAACACCGGGGAGCTGTTTTTT. Translation gives CASSVGQGPNTGELFF. This sequence joins TRBV9 and TRBJ2-2; 8 bases line up with TRBD1. The V and J ends lost 2 bases and 0 bases, in that order; junction bases with no gene match: 3. The CDR3 consists of 16 residues. Germline V gene data show CDR1 as SGDLS and CDR2 as YYNGEE.

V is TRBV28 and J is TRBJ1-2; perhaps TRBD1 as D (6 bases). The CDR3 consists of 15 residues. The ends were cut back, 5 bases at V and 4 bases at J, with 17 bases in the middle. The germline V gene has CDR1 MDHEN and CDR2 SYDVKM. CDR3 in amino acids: CASSTPRGGGYGYTF. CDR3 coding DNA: TGTGCCAGCAGTACCCCGAGGGGGGGCGGCTATGGCTACACCTTC.

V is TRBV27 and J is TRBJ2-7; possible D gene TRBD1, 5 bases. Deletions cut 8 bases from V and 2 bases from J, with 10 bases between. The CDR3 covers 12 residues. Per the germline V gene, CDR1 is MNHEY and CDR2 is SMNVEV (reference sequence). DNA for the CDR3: TGTGCCAGCGGTTCAGGGCCCTACGAGCAGTACTTC. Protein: CASGSGPYEQYF.

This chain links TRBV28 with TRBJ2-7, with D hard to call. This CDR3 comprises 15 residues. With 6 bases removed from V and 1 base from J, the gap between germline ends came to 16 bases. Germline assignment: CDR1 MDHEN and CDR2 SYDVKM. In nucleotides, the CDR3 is TGTGCCAGCAGCCCAGTCCGGGTTTTTTCCTACGAGCAGTACTTC. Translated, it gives CASSPVRVFSYEQYF.

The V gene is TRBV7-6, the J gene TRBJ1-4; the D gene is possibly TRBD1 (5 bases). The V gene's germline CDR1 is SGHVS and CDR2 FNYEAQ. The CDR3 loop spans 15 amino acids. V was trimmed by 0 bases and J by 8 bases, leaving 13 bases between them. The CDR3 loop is CASSLAAGLSEKLFF. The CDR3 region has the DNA TGTGCCAGCAGCTTAGCGGCAGGGCTAAGCGAAAAACTGTTTTTT. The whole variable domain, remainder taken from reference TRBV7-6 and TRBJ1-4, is GAGVSQSPRYKVTKRGQDVALRCDPISGHVSLYWYRQALGQGPEFLTYFNYEAQQDKSGLPNDRFSAERPEGSISTLTIQRTEQRDSAMYRCASSLAAGLSEKLFFGSGTQLSVL.

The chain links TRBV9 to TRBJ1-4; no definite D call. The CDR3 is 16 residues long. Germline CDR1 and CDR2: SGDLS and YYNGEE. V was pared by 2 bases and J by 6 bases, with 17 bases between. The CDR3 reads CASSVALGREDEKLFF. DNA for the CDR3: TGTGCCAGCAGCGTGGCGCTGGGCCGGGAGGATGAAAAACTGTTTTTT. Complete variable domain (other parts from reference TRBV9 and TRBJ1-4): DSGVTQTPKHLITATGQRVTLRCSPRSGDLSVYWYQQSLDQGLQFLIQYYNGEERAKGNILERFSAQQFPDLHSELNLSSLELGDSALYFCASSVALGREDEKLFFGSGTQLSVL.

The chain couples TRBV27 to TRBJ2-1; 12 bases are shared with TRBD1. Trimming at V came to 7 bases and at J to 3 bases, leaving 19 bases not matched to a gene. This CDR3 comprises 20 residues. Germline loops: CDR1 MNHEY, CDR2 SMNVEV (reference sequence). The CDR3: CASILGPGQGAKDYYNEQFF. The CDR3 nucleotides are TGTGCCAGCATCCTAGGGCCGGGACAGGGGGCCAAGGACTACTACAATGAGCAGTTCTTC.

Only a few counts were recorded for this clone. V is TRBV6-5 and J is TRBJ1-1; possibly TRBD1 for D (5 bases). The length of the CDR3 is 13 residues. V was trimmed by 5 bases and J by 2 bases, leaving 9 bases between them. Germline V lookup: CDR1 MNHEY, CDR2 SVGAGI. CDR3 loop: CASSLRVNTEAFF. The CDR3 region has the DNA TGTGCCAGCAGTCTCAGGGTCAACACTGAAGCTTTCTTT.

CDR3 DNA sequence: TGTGCCAGCAGCCACAGCAACCGGGGTGGCATTAATTCACCCCTCCACTTT. Translation gives CASSHSNRGGINSPLHF. The chain is built from TRBV4-2 and TRBJ1-6; D not certain. Germline V CDR1 and CDR2: LGHNA, YNFKEQ. The CDR3 loop spans 17 amino acids. V dropped 3 bases and J dropped 6 bases, with 18 bases sitting between them.

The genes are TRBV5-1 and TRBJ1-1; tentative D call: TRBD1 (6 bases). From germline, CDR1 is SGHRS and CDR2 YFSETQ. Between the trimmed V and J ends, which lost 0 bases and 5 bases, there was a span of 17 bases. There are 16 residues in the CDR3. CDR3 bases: TGCGCCAGCAGCTTGGGCAGTGTTACAGGGTTAACTGAAGCTTTCTTT. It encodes CASSLGSVTGLTEAFF.

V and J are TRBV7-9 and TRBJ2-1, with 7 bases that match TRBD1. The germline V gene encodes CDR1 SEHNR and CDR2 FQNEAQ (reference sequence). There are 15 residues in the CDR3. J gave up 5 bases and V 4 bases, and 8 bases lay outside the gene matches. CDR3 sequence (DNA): TGTGCCAGCAGCTCAGACAGGGAATCGAACAATGAGCAGTTCTTC. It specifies CASSSDRESNNEQFF.

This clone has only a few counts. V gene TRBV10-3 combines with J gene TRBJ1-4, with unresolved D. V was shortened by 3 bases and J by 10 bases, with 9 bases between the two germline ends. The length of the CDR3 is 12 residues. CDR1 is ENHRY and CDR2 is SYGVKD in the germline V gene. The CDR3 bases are TGTGCCATCAGTGACCCCAAGCGAAAACTGTTTTTT. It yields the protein CAISDPKRKLFF.

The CDR3 loop reads CASSLEGEREFYEQYF. CDR3 in DNA: TGTGCCAGCAGCTTAGAGGGGGAGCGGGAATTTTACGAGCAGTACTTC. The chain joins TRBV11-2 to TRBJ2-7, with TRBD2 identical over 7 bases. Trimming at V came to 0 bases and at J to 4 bases, leaving 9 bases not matched to a gene. This CDR3 comprises 16 residues. From germline, CDR1 is SGHAT and CDR2 FQNNGV.

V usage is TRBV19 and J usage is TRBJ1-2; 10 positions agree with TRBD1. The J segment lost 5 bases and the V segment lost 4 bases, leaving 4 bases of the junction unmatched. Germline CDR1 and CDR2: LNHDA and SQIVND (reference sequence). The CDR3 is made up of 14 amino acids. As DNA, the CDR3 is TGTGCCAGTAGTAGGACAGGGGGTGTTTATGGCTACACCTTC. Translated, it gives CASSRTGGVYGYTF. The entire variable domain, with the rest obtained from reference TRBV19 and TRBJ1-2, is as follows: DGGITQSPKYLFRKEGQNVTLSCEQNLNHDAMYWYRQDPGQGLRLIYYSQIVNDFQKGDIAEGYSVSREKKESFPLTVTSAQKNPTAFYLCASSRTGGVYGYTFGSGTRLTVV.

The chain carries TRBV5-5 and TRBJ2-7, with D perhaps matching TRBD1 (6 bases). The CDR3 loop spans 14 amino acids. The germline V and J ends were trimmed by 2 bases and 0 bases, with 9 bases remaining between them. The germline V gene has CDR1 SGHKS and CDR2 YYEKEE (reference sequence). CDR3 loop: CASSFTGSSYEQYV. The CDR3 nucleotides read TGTGCCAGCAGCTTCACAGGGAGCTCCTACGAGCAGTACGTC.